The clone carrying this T cell receptor beta chain has a handful of counts. Its target is unknown. The data are from a study of T cell repertoires in cytomegalovirus infection. Study-level information: CMV infection plus the matching HLA type was flagged by public TCR beta signatures. Study-level points and caveats: CMV-specific HLA-C-restricted TCR beta clonotypes dominated the ex vivo response. Carriers of CMV and the relevant HLA type were discriminated by public TCR beta frequency.

The length of the CDR3 is 10 residues. Germline assignment: CDR1 MGHDK and CDR2 SYGVNS. Trimming left V 3 bases short and J 10 bases short, with 6 bases between. TCRdb independently ran MiXCR on the reads; one entry per CDR3 protein. The sample contains hundreds of thousands of distinct CDR3 sequences, roughly a quarter of which appear only once. This sequence joins TRBV25-1 and TRBJ2-5, with D hard to call. The sample was CD8+ T cells from PBMCs. This TCR was recovered from a human donor in good health (CMV status not recorded). Some clones in this sample may be carry-over from other donors' samples. The CDR3 DNA reads as TGTGCCAGCAGTGATTTGGGCCAGTACTTC. It is translated as CASSDLGQYF.